This paragraph reports one T cell receptor (beta chain). These data belong to a study of blood T cells in healthy people across ages. From germline, CDR1 is SGHTA and CDR2 FQGNSA. V shed 5 bases and J shed 7 bases, with 17 bases lying between them. This CDR3 is 14 amino acids long. Sample-barcoded 5' priming and a J-beta primer mix drove a second PCR of roughly 7 to 11 cycles. From the 5' RACE reads, TCRdb called clonotypes with MiXCR, one entry per CDR3 protein. The table has roughly 1.6 million distinct CDR3 sequences, roughly 30% seen once. This chain connects TRBV7-2 to TRBJ2-5; TRBD2 is a possible D gene (5 bases). This TCR was sampled from a woman in her twenties or thirties in good health. Source material: blood. This CDR3 reads CASSLGQEAGTQYF. In DNA form, the CDR3 reads TGTGCCAGCAGCCTCGGGCAGGAGGCGGGGACCCAGTACTTC.